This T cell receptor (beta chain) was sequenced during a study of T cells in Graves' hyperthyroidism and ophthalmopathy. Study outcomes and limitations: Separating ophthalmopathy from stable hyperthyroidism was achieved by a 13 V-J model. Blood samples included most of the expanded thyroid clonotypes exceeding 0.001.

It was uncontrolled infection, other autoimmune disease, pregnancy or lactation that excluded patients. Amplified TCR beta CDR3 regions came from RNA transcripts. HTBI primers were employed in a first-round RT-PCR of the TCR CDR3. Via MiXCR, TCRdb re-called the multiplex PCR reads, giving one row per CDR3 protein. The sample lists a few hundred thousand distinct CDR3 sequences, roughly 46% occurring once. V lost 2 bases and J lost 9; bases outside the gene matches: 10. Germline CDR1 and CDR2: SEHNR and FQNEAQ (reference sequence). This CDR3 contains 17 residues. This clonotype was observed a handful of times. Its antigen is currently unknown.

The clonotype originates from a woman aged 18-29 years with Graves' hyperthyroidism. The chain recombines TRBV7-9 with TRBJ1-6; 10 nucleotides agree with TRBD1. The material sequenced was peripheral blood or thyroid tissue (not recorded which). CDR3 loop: CASSLTPRTGGSSPLHF. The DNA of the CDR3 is TGTGCCAGCAGCTTAACTCCTCGGACAGGGGGAAGTTCACCCCTCCACTTT. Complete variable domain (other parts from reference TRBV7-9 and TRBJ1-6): DTGVSQNPRHKITKRGQNVTFRCDPISEHNRLYWYRQTLGQGPEFLTYFQNEAQLEKSRLLSDRFSAERPKGSFSTLEIQRTEQGDSAMYLCASSLTPRTGGSSPLHFGNGTRLTVT.